The 10 T cell receptor beta chains presented below share a single source sample, sequenced in a study of CD8+CD57+ T cells in acquired aplastic anemia (dated by TCRdb to the late 2010s). The sequencing machine was an Illumina HiSeq 2000. Genomic DNA was used as template for profiling of TCR beta VDJ combinations and CDR3 sequences. TCRdb redid the processing of the public reads, applying fastp at Q25 and MiXCR, and retained in-frame beta chains. Here each entry gathers all rows of one CDR3 protein and keeps the most common genes and DNA. A total of about 170,000 distinct CDR3 sequences appear in this sample, about 60% of them only once. The ten largest account for roughly 42% of the sample. Material for sequencing was sorted CD4+, CD8+, or CD8+CD57+ T cells (not recorded which) from PBMCs. The source of these receptors is a human donor in good health.

This chain uses TRBV9 with TRBJ2-7; no clear D. Germline lookup yields CDR1 SGDLS and CDR2 YYNGEE. Trimming stripped 4 bases from V and 2 bases from J, with 13 bases between. The CDR3 has 14 residues. CDR3 sequence: CASSLEIRPYEQYF. In DNA form, the CDR3 reads TGTGCCAGCAGCTTGGAAATTAGACCCTACGAGCAGTACTTC.

The chain combines TRBV14 with TRBJ2-3, with D uncertain. The V gene's germline CDR1 is SGHDN and CDR2 FVKESK. The V end lost 0 bases, the J end lost 10 bases, and 14 bases lay between the germline ends. The CDR3 runs to 14 residues. As DNA, the CDR3 is TGTGCCAGCAGCCAAGAGTTAAGAACAGCATCGCAGTATTTT. Translation gives CASSQELRTASQYF.

The chain employs TRBV7-2 and TRBJ2-7, with D tentatively TRBD1 (5 bases). Trimming cost V 4 bases and J 6 bases, with 22 bases left between them. The CDR3 totals 16 residues. Germline V gene data show CDR1 as SGHTA and CDR2 as FQGNSA. CDR3 in DNA: TGTGCCAGCAGCTCAACCGGACACTCCCGTCGAGGCGAGCAGTACTTC. It yields the protein CASSSTGHSRRGEQYF.

V is TRBV3-1 and J is TRBJ2-5; perhaps TRBD1 as D (5 bases). The CDR3 has 12 residues. Germline V lookup: CDR1 LGHDT, CDR2 YNNKEL (reference sequence). Between the trimmed V and J ends, which lost 3 bases and 4 bases, there was a span of 6 bases. The CDR3 DNA sequence: TGTGCCAGCAGCCAGGGGCGAGAGACCCAGTACTTC. Its translation: CASSQGRETQYF.

The gene calls are TRBV6-5 and TRBJ2-7; 7 bases are shared with TRBD1. The CDR3 is made up of 13 amino acids. CDR1 is MNHEY and CDR2 is SVGAGI in the germline V gene. V shed 4 bases and J 6 bases; nucleotides not matched to a gene: 6. CDR3 region: CASSFRQGPEQYF. CDR3 sequence (DNA): TGTGCCAGCAGTTTCCGACAGGGCCCCGAGCAGTACTTC.

Only one count was recorded for this clonotype. A junction end diverges from the germline sequence, so it may reflect a read error. The chain links TRBV6-2 or TRBV6-3 to TRBJ2-7, with 7 bases that match TRBD2. CDR1 and CDR2 (germline): MNHEY, SVGEGT. The length of the CDR3 is 15 residues. CDR3 loop: CAGSLAVDGSYEQYF. The CDR3, as DNA: TGTGCCGGCAGCCTAGCGGTAGACGGCTCCTACGAGCAGTACTTC.

This clonotype was seen more than once but under ten times. Because the CDR3 is missing its conserved closing phenylalanine or tryptophan, this is likely a read error. It is unclear where the CDR3 begins or ends on the DNA, so no DNA is shown, and the CDR3 is as TCRdb lists it. The genes are TRBV7-3 and TRBJ2-7; the table assigns TRBD2, which was not confirmed against the DNA. Per the germline V gene, CDR1 is SGHTA and CDR2 is FQGTGA. The CDR3 is made up of 8 amino acids, end residues included. The CDR3 region is CASSLLAG.

This clonotype was picked up a small number of times. The CDR3 nucleotides are TGTGCCAGCAGTCTCGGACGGGCAGGCGGCTACAAAAACATTCAGTACTTC. Translation: CASSLGRAGGYKNIQYF. The chain employs TRBV5-4 and TRBJ2-4; D gene uncertain. Trimming took 5 bases from V and 3 from J, leaving 21 bases between them. CDR3 length equals 17 residues. CDR1 is SGHNT, CDR2 YYREEE, per germline (reference sequence).

The chain uses TRBV15 and TRBJ1-3; D is unclear. V was cut by 1 base and J by 0 bases, with 16 bases left in between. This CDR3 has 18 amino acids. The germline V gene encodes CDR1 LNHNV and CDR2 YYDKDF (reference sequence). Written as DNA, the CDR3 is TGTGCCACCAGCAGAGGAGGGAATCGAATATTCTCTGGAAACACCATATATTTT. Residues: CATSRGGNRIFSGNTIYF.

The chain uses TRBV7-2 and TRBJ2-7; 7 nucleotides agree with TRBD1. The CDR3 spans 13 residues. Trimming took 9 bases from V and 3 from J; bases not matched to a gene: 8. CDR1 SGHTA and CDR2 FQGNSA come from the germline V gene. CDR3 region: CASSRQGDYEQYF. The DNA for the CDR3 is TGTGCCAGTAGTAGGCAGGGGGACTACGAGCAGTACTTC. The full variable domain, its missing parts supplied by reference TRBV7-2 and TRBJ2-7, is GAGVSQSPSNKVTEKGKDVELRCDPISGHTALYWYRQSLGQGLEFLIYFQGNSAPDKSGLPSDRFSAERTGGSVSTLTIQRTQQEDSAVYLCASSRQGDYEQYFGPGTRLTVT.